Below are 27 T cell receptor beta chains sequenced from a single sample in a study of blood T cell repertoires in COVID-19 (dated by TCRdb to the early 2020s). Library generation was performed with the immunoSEQ multiplex PCR assay. TCRdb provides this immuneACCESS table in a form limited to in-frame rearrangements. Some clones are lacking; in checked studies, under half of them reflect an unresolved V gene, and why the rest are absent is not known. The sample contains roughly 370,000 clones, more than 75% of them found a single time. Around 9.3% of the sample goes to the ten largest clones. The sample comprised PBMCs or T cells enriched from blood (not recorded which). Receptor source: a woman in her fifties or sixties who had recovered from COVID-19.

CDR3 residues: CASSDSQQPQHF. DNA for the CDR3: TGTGCCAGTAGTGACTCGCAGCAGCCCCAGCATTTT. J is TRBJ1-5 and V is TRBV19, with D unresolved. Deletions cut 5 bases from V and 7 bases from J, with 9 bases between. The CDR3 is 12 residues long. Germline CDR1 reads LNHDA; CDR2 reads SQIVND (reference sequence).

This chain joins TRBV3-1 (or the pseudogene TRBV3-2) and TRBJ2-7; D remains unclear. The V end was cut by 2 bases, the J end by 5 bases, with 4 bases between. The CDR3 runs 11 residues. Per germline, CDR1 LGHDT and CDR2 YNNKEL (reference sequence). The CDR3 here is CASSQSHEQYF. The DNA of the CDR3 is TGTGCCAGCAGCCAAAGCCACGAGCAGTACTTC.

The V gene is TRBV28, the J gene TRBJ1-5; D may be TRBD1 (5 bases). The ends were cut back, 6 bases at V and 3 bases at J, with 15 bases in the middle. The CDR3 is made up of 15 amino acids. Germline V gives CDR1 MDHEN, CDR2 SYDVKM. The CDR3 spells CASSRPDRSNQPQHF. The DNA for the CDR3 is TGTGCCAGCAGCCGACCAGACAGATCCAATCAGCCCCAGCATTTT.

The chain uses TRBV18 and TRBJ2-1; tentative D call: TRBD2 (5 bases). This CDR3 has 13 amino acids. Trimming shortened V by 2 bases and J by 10 bases, and 12 bases separated the two germline ends. CDR1 and CDR2 from the germline V gene are KGHSH and LQKENI. This CDR3 is CASSPKEVGEQFF. CDR3 nucleotide sequence: TGTGCCAGCTCACCAAAGGAGGTGGGCGAGCAGTTCTTC.

The chain joins TRBV10-2 to TRBJ1-1; perhaps TRBD1 as D (6 bases). The CDR3 runs to 12 residues. In germline, CDR1 is WSHSY, CDR2 SAAADI. Trimming pared 6 bases from V and 4 bases from J, leaving 9 bases between. CDR3 region: CASRDSSTEAFF. CDR3 nucleotides: TGCGCCAGCAGGGACAGCAGCACTGAAGCTTTCTTT.

The chain employs TRBV3-1 (or the pseudogene TRBV3-2) and TRBJ1-2; D gene uncertain. Germline CDR1 and CDR2: LGHDT and YNNKEL (reference sequence). CDR3 length equals 15 residues. V shed 4 bases and J shed 0 bases, with 12 bases lying between them. In nucleotides, the CDR3 is TGTGCCAGCAGCCTCGGTTCCGTAGCTAACTATGGCTACACCTTC. This gives the protein CASSLGSVANYGYTF.

V gene TRBV30 combines with J gene TRBJ1-5, with D possibly TRBD1 on 5 matching bases. Germline V gene sequence: CDR1 GTSNPN, CDR2 SVGIG (reference sequence). There are 16 residues in the CDR3. V was shortened by 1 base and J by 0 bases, with 13 bases between the two germline ends. For the CDR3, the DNA is TGTGCCTGGAGTGCTCAGGGAAGTCATAGCAATCAGCCCCAGCATTTT. Protein product: CAWSAQGSHSNQPQHF.

The chain combines TRBV2 with TRBJ2-1; D is uncertain. V dropped 7 bases and J dropped 4 bases, with 11 bases sitting between them. Germline assignment: CDR1 SNHLY and CDR2 FYNNEI. The CDR3 consists of 13 residues. CDR3 coding DNA: TGTGCCAGCACCTCTATGCCTTACAATGAGCAGTTCTTC. As protein: CASTSMPYNEQFF.

This clone showed up just once. The V and J genes are TRBV29-1 and TRBJ2-5; 10 nucleotides agree with TRBD1. CDR1 and CDR2 (germline): SQVTM, ANQGSEA. There are 19 residues in the CDR3. J gave up 3 bases and V 0 bases, and 16 bases lay outside the gene matches. The CDR3 region is CSVEDPRPPPGTGEETQYF. For the CDR3, the DNA is TGCAGCGTTGAAGATCCGAGACCTCCCCCGGGGACAGGGGAAGAGACCCAGTACTTC.

This sequence joins TRBV7-9 and TRBJ1-3; no reliable D call. CDR3 length: 15 amino acids. V gave up 1 base and J gave up 0 bases, with 7 bases separating them. Germline V gives CDR1 SEHNR, CDR2 FQNEAQ (reference sequence). The CDR3 loop is CASSLGAFSGNTIYF. DNA of the CDR3: TGTGCCAGCAGCTTAGGAGCCTTCTCTGGAAACACCATATATTTT.

The rearrangement uses TRBV3-1 (or the pseudogene TRBV3-2) and TRBJ1-2; D unresolved. The CDR3 has 14 amino acids. V dropped 1 base and J dropped 3 bases, with 9 bases sitting between them. CDR1 is LGHDT and CDR2 is YNNKEL in the germline V gene (reference sequence). This CDR3 is CASSQVGEYYGYTF. As DNA, the CDR3 is TGTGCCAGCAGCCAAGTCGGGGAGTACTATGGCTACACCTTC.

V gene TRBV18 combines with J gene TRBJ1-6; 9 bases match TRBD1. This CDR3 region has 16 residues. Losses at the gene ends were 3 bases for V and 7 bases for J; bases not matched to a gene: 7. Per germline, CDR1 KGHSH and CDR2 LQKENI. The CDR3, as DNA: TGTGCCAGCTCACCTACACAGGGGGCCTGGAATTCACCCCTCCACTTT. Translated, it gives CASSPTQGAWNSPLHF.

V gene TRBV4-2 combines with J gene TRBJ1-1; no clear D. The CDR3 extends over 17 amino acids. V was shortened by 3 bases and J by 1 base, with 18 bases between the two germline ends. Germline lookup yields CDR1 LGHNA and CDR2 YNFKEQ. CDR3 loop: CASSQSGLEWANTEAFF. The CDR3 DNA is TGTGCCAGCAGCCAGTCCGGACTCGAGTGGGCGAACACTGAAGCTTTCTTT.

This chain uses TRBV3-1 (or the pseudogene TRBV3-2) with TRBJ2-2; the D is unclear. This CDR3 is 14 amino acids long. Trimming took 7 bases from V and 8 from J, leaving 17 bases between them. Germline lookup yields CDR1 LGHDT and CDR2 YNNKEL (reference sequence). CDR3 sequence (DNA): TGTGCCAGCAATTTTGGTGGAGATGCGGGGGAGCTGTTTTTT. Its translation is CASNFGGDAGELFF.

The chain recombines TRBV30 with TRBJ2-7; 8 nucleotides align to TRBD2. The CDR3 covers 15 residues. The germline gives CDR1 GTSNPN, CDR2 SVGIG (reference sequence). The J segment lost 4 bases and the V segment lost 2 bases, leaving 10 bases of the junction unmatched. DNA of the CDR3: TGTGCCTGGAGTATCAAGCGGGGGTTGGGATACGAGCAGTACTTC. Encoded protein: CAWSIKRGLGYEQYF.

The chain employs TRBV9 and TRBJ2-3; 7 bases fit TRBD1. V was pared by 3 bases and J by 3 bases, with 7 bases of the junction left unmatched. The CDR3 loop spans 15 amino acids. Germline V CDR1 and CDR2: SGDLS, YYNGEE. Here the CDR3 reads CASSAGDSLTDTQYF. As DNA, the CDR3 is TGTGCCAGCAGCGCCGGGGACAGCTTAACAGATACGCAGTATTTT.

This clone was picked up one time. This chain links TRBV3-1 (or the pseudogene TRBV3-2) with TRBJ2-5, with a tentative D call TRBD2 (6 bases). The CDR3 has 17 amino acids. The ends were cut back, 4 bases at V and 2 bases at J, with 20 bases in the middle. Germline V gives CDR1 LGHDT, CDR2 YNNKEL (reference sequence). CDR3 nucleotide sequence: TGTGCCAGCAGCCGCCTCGAAGGCGGGAACTTACAAGAGACCCAGTACTTC. The encoded protein is CASSRLEGGNLQETQYF.

This chain uses TRBV28 with TRBJ1-5, with D maybe TRBD1 (5 bases). Trimming took off 6 bases at V and 3 bases at J, with 12 bases between the two ends. The germline V gene encodes CDR1 MDHEN and CDR2 SYDVKM. This CDR3 comprises 14 residues. The CDR3 sequence: CASSLGPSNQPQHF. In nucleotides, the CDR3 is TGTGCCAGCAGCCTGGGGCCGTCCAATCAGCCCCAGCATTTT.

V and J are TRBV5-1 and TRBJ1-4; D is perhaps TRBD1 (6 bases). The V end was cut by 4 bases, the J end by 7 bases, with 14 bases between. Germline V gene data show CDR1 as SGHRS and CDR2 as YFSETQ. The CDR3 totals 14 residues. This CDR3 reads CASSMDRVREKLFF. The DNA for the CDR3 is TGCGCCAGCAGCATGGACAGAGTCCGTGAAAAACTGTTTTTT. The full variable domain, completed using reference TRBV5-1 and TRBJ1-4, is KAGVTQTPRYLIKTRGQQVTLSCSPISGHRSVSWYQQTPGQGLQFLFEYFSETQRNKGNFPGRFSGRQFSNSRSEMNVSTLELGDSALYLCASSMDRVREKLFFGSGTQLSVL.

The chain is built from TRBV7-9 and TRBJ2-1; D is perhaps TRBD1 (5 bases). CDR1 is SEHNR and CDR2 is FQNEAQ in the germline V gene (reference sequence). The V end was cut by 2 bases, the J end by 12 bases, with 14 bases between. CDR3 size: 13 residues. CDR3 sequence: CASSLRPTDPQFF. CDR3 DNA: TGTGCCAGCAGCTTACGACCGACAGACCCGCAGTTCTTC.

J is TRBJ2-3 and V is TRBV2; maybe TRBD1 (6 bases). Germline loops: CDR1 SNHLY, CDR2 FYNNEI. The CDR3 loop spans 16 amino acids. V lost 4 bases and J 1 base, leaving 15 bases between the germline ends. The chain's CDR3 is CASSAVRGQGTDTQYF. CDR3 DNA sequence: TGTGCCAGCAGTGCAGTCAGGGGACAAGGCACAGATACGCAGTATTTT.

The genes are TRBV6-1 and TRBJ1-2; 10 bases match TRBD1. This CDR3 is built from 18 residues. J gave up 8 bases and V 0 bases, and 15 bases lay outside the gene matches. Germline V lookup: CDR1 MNHNS, CDR2 SASEGT. CDR3 protein: CASSEAPSRDRGVRGYTF. CDR3 nucleotide sequence: TGTGCCAGCAGTGAAGCTCCCTCCAGGGACAGGGGTGTAAGGGGCTACACCTTC.

This sequence joins TRBV9 and TRBJ2-3, with a possible D match to TRBD2 (5 bases). CDR3 length: 12 residues. Germline lookup yields CDR1 SGDLS and CDR2 YYNGEE. V was trimmed by 6 bases and J by 0 bases, leaving 5 bases between them. The DNA of the CDR3 is TGTGCCAGCACGGGAAGCACAGATACGCAGTATTTT. Its protein product is CASTGSTDTQYF.

The chain recombines TRBV29-1 with TRBJ2-3; possibly TRBD2 for D (6 bases). Trimming left V 3 bases short and J 2 bases short, with 9 bases between. This CDR3 contains 13 residues. Germline loops: CDR1 SQVTM, CDR2 ANQGSEA. CDR3 coding DNA: TGCAGCGTTGACGGAGGGATCACAGATACGCAGTATTTT. Translation: CSVDGGITDTQYF.

The V gene is TRBV7-8, the J gene TRBJ1-5; TRBD1 aligns across 11 bases. CDR1 and CDR2 (germline): SGHVS, FQNEAQ. This CDR3 contains 20 residues. V gave up 4 bases and J gave up 2 bases; unmatched junction bases: 16. The CDR3 is CASSSKTGTGGLLGNQPQHF. CDR3 nucleotides: TGTGCCAGCAGCTCAAAAACCGGGACAGGGGGGTTATTAGGCAATCAGCCCCAGCATTTT.

The chain employs TRBV6-1 and TRBJ1-4; TRBD1 agrees at 8 bases. Trimming removed 3 bases from V and 7 bases from J; junction bases left unmatched: 7. This CDR3 comprises 15 residues. Germline CDR1 MNHNS, CDR2 SASEGT. The CDR3 coding sequence is TGTGCCAGCAGTGATGGTGGACAGGGAGGTGAAAAACTGTTTTTT. Its protein is CASSDGGQGGEKLFF.

The chain is built from TRBV5-1 and TRBJ2-2, with D tentatively TRBD1 (5 bases). Between the trimmed V and J ends, which lost 4 bases and 2 bases, there was a span of 9 bases. The germline V gene has CDR1 SGHRS and CDR2 YFSETQ. The CDR3 is 14 amino acids. The CDR3 sequence: CASSGQLNTGELFF. The CDR3 bases are TGCGCCAGCAGCGGACAACTAAACACCGGGGAGCTGTTTTTT.